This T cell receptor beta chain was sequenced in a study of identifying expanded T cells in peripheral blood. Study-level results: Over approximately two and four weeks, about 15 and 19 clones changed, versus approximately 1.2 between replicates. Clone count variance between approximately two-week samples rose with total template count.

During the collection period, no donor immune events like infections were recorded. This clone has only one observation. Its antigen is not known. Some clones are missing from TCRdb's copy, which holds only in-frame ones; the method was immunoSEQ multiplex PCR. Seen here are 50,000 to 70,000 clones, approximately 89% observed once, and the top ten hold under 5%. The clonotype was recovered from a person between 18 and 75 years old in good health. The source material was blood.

CDR3 nucleotides: TGTGCCAGTCTAGCGGGCCCCACAGATACGCAGTATTTT. Protein product: CASLAGPTDTQYF. The V gene is TRBV6-9, the J gene TRBJ2-3; 8 bases map to TRBD2. The CDR3 contains 13 residues. The V and J ends lost 9 bases and 2 bases, in that order; junction bases with no gene match: 4. Germline CDR1 is MNHGY and CDR2 is SVAAGI.